The rows below give T cell receptor beta chains drawn from one sample of a study of siplizumab effects on memory and regulatory T cells. Produced via immunoSEQ multiplex PCR; TCRdb's table is partial and in-frame only. The table has roughly 26,000 clones, roughly 82% seen once; the top ten hold approximately 26%. Sequenced: memory CD4+ T cells sorted from blood. The receptors come from a human donor in good health. The CDR3 runs from the conserved cysteine through the conserved F or W. The D gene is left open where the match is weak. Clone size is shown for a subset of rows, as once, few, many or a class of expanded clone.

CDR3nt: TGTGCCAGCAGCCCCAGAGAGACTAGCGGAACAGATACGCAGTATTTT; CDR3aa: CASSPRETSGTDTQYF; j_gene: TRBJ2-3; v_gene: TRBV5-4; abundance: -; d_gene: TRBD2; len: 16
CDR3nt: TGTGCCAGCAGCCTTAGTTGGGAAAACTATGGCTACACCTTC; CDR3aa: CASSLSWENYGYTF; j_gene: TRBJ1-2; v_gene: TRBV7-2; abundance: -; d_gene: -; len: 14
CDR3nt: TGTGCCAGCAGCAAGATGGGACTCGAACGGGGGGAAGCTTTCTTT; CDR3aa: CASSKMGLERGEAFF; j_gene: TRBJ1-1; v_gene: TRBV11-2; abundance: -; d_gene: -; len: 15
CDR3nt: TGTGCCAGCAGCAAGAGGGCTAGCGGGAGCACAGATACGCAGTATTTT; CDR3aa: CASSKRASGSTDTQYF; j_gene: TRBJ2-3; v_gene: TRBV7-6; abundance: -; d_gene: TRBD2; len: 16
CDR3nt: TGTGCCAGTAGCCGAGGGGTAGTCTACGAGCAGTACTTC; CDR3aa: CASSRGVVYEQYF; j_gene: TRBJ2-7; v_gene: TRBV19; abundance: -; d_gene: -; len: 13
CDR3nt: TGTGCTAGTGGTTTAGGTAATGAGCAGTTCTTC; CDR3aa: CASGLGNEQFF; j_gene: TRBJ2-1; v_gene: TRBV12-5; abundance: -; d_gene: -; len: 11
CDR3nt: TGTGCCAGTAGTAGCGGGAGGGATGAGCAGTTCTTC; CDR3aa: CASSSGRDEQFF; j_gene: TRBJ2-1; v_gene: TRBV19; abundance: -; d_gene: TRBD2; len: 12
CDR3nt: TGTGCCAGCAGCTTAACAACTACTAGCGGGAGGGCCGTCAAGCAGTACTTC; CDR3aa: CASSLTTTSGRAVKQYF; j_gene: TRBJ2-7; v_gene: TRBV11-1; abundance: -; d_gene: TRBD2; len: 17
CDR3nt: TGTGCCAGCTCACCACCGGGGGCGGAGCGAAGGGAGCAGTACTTC; CDR3aa: CASSPPGAERREQYF; j_gene: TRBJ2-7; v_gene: TRBV18; abundance: -; d_gene: -; len: 15
CDR3nt: TGCGCCAGCAGCTTCGAGGGAGTCGCCAAAAACATTCAGTACTTC; CDR3aa: CASSFEGVAKNIQYF; j_gene: TRBJ2-4; v_gene: TRBV5-1; abundance: -; d_gene: -; len: 15
CDR3nt: TGCGCCAGCAGTAACCGGGACAGGGTTCACACCGGGGAGCTGTTTTTT; CDR3aa: CASSNRDRVHTGELFF; j_gene: TRBJ2-2; v_gene: TRBV5-1; abundance: -; d_gene: TRBD1; len: 16
CDR3nt: TGTGCCAGCAGCTTAACAGGGGACAATGAGCAGTTCTTC; CDR3aa: CASSLTGDNEQFF; j_gene: TRBJ2-1; v_gene: TRBV7-9; abundance: -; d_gene: TRBD1; len: 13
CDR3nt: TGTGCCACCCTCGGAACCAGGGGGCGCAACACTGAAGCTTTCTTT; CDR3aa: CATLGTRGRNTEAFF; j_gene: TRBJ1-1; v_gene: TRBV28; abundance: few; d_gene: TRBD1; len: 15
CDR3nt: TGTGCCAGCAGTTTAAAGGGGAACATTCAGTACTTC; CDR3aa: CASSLKGNIQYF; j_gene: TRBJ2-4; v_gene: TRBV28; abundance: -; d_gene: -; len: 12
CDR3nt: TGTGCCAGCAGTTCGCCCGCGGGCGGCAAATACGAGCAGTACTTC; CDR3aa: CASSSPAGGKYEQYF; j_gene: TRBJ2-7; v_gene: TRBV28; abundance: -; d_gene: -; len: 15
CDR3nt: TGTGCCAGCAGCTATGGACAGGGGGGCACTGAAGCTTTCTTT; CDR3aa: CASSYGQGGTEAFF; j_gene: TRBJ1-1; v_gene: TRBV5-6; abundance: -; d_gene: TRBD1; len: 14
CDR3nt: TGTGCCAGTAGTATCCAGGCCTCCTACGAGCAGTACTTC; CDR3aa: CASSIQASYEQYF; j_gene: TRBJ2-7; v_gene: TRBV19; abundance: -; d_gene: -; len: 13
CDR3nt: TGCGCCAGCAGCTTAGGACAGGTGATTAGCACAGATACGCAGTATTTT; CDR3aa: CASSLGQVISTDTQYF; j_gene: TRBJ2-3; v_gene: TRBV5-1; abundance: -; d_gene: TRBD1; len: 16
CDR3nt: TGTGCCAGCAGCGTAGCAGGGGCGACGACCTACGAGCAGTACTTC; CDR3aa: CASSVAGATTYEQYF; j_gene: TRBJ2-7; v_gene: TRBV9; abundance: once; d_gene: -; len: 15
CDR3nt: TGTGCCAGCAGCCAAACAGGGGATTCTGGCTACACCTTC; CDR3aa: CASSQTGDSGYTF; j_gene: TRBJ1-2; v_gene: TRBV7-6; abundance: -; d_gene: TRBD1; len: 13
CDR3nt: TGTGCCAGCAGGGATAGACACAATGAGCAGTTCTTC; CDR3aa: CASRDRHNEQFF; j_gene: TRBJ2-1; v_gene: TRBV6-4; abundance: -; d_gene: -; len: 12
CDR3nt: TGTGCCAGCAGCCGGACTAGAAGGGAGCAGTTCTTC; CDR3aa: CASSRTRREQFF; j_gene: TRBJ2-1; v_gene: TRBV7-2; abundance: -; d_gene: TRBD2; len: 12
CDR3nt: TGCGCCAGCAGCCAAGATCGACGAGAGACCCAGTACTTC; CDR3aa: CASSQDRRETQYF; j_gene: TRBJ2-5; v_gene: TRBV4-3; abundance: -; d_gene: -; len: 13
CDR3nt: TGTGCCAGCGACATAGGAGGTTTTCAGAACTATGGCTACACCTTC; CDR3aa: CASDIGGFQNYGYTF; j_gene: TRBJ1-2; v_gene: TRBV7-2; abundance: -; d_gene: -; len: 15
CDR3nt: TGTGCCAGCAGTGCCTTCTTAGGGGGCTTAAATGAGCAGTTCTTC; CDR3aa: CASSAFLGGLNEQFF; j_gene: TRBJ2-1; v_gene: TRBV27; abundance: -; d_gene: TRBD1; len: 15
CDR3nt: TGTGCCAGCAGCCCGACAGGGACTAATGGCTACACCTTC; CDR3aa: CASSPTGTNGYTF; j_gene: TRBJ1-2; v_gene: TRBV7-2; abundance: -; d_gene: TRBD1; len: 13
CDR3nt: TGTGCCAGTAGTATAGCTAATCACCCAGAAGCTTTCTTT; CDR3aa: CASSIANHPEAFF; j_gene: TRBJ1-1; v_gene: TRBV19; abundance: -; d_gene: -; len: 13
CDR3nt: TGTGCCAGTAGTATCGTTAGGGGCCATCAGCCCCAGCATTTT; CDR3aa: CASSIVRGHQPQHF; j_gene: TRBJ1-5; v_gene: TRBV19; abundance: -; d_gene: -; len: 14
CDR3nt: TGTGCCAGCAGCCTATTTATCCGGGATGCCTACAATGAGCAGTTCTTC; CDR3aa: CASSLFIRDAYNEQFF; j_gene: TRBJ2-1; v_gene: TRBV5-6; abundance: -; d_gene: -; len: 16
CDR3nt: TGTGCCGGGGCTCCCGGGACTAGTTCCTACGAGCAGTACTTC; CDR3aa: CAGAPGTSSYEQYF; j_gene: TRBJ2-7; v_gene: TRBV30; abundance: -; d_gene: TRBD2; len: 14
CDR3nt: TGTGCCTGGAGTAATGCAGGGGTAGGCAATCAGCCCCAGCATTTT; CDR3aa: CAWSNAGVGNQPQHF; j_gene: TRBJ1-5; v_gene: TRBV30; abundance: -; d_gene: -; len: 15
CDR3nt: TGTGCCAGCTCACCCCGCGACAGGGGGCTGGTTGAGACCCAGTACTTC; CDR3aa: CASSPRDRGLVETQYF; j_gene: TRBJ2-5; v_gene: TRBV18; abundance: -; d_gene: TRBD1; len: 16
CDR3nt: TGTGCCAGCAGCAGGACGGGGAACACTGAAGCTTTCTTT; CDR3aa: CASSRTGNTEAFF; j_gene: TRBJ1-1; v_gene: TRBV5-3; abundance: few; d_gene: -; len: 13
CDR3nt: TGCGCCAGCAGGCGACAGACGGGTGGCGATACGCAGTATTTT; CDR3aa: CASRRQTGGDTQYF; j_gene: TRBJ2-3; v_gene: TRBV5-1; abundance: -; d_gene: -; len: 14
CDR3nt: TGTGCCTGGAGAGATGGCAAACGCACAGATACGCAGTATTTT; CDR3aa: CAWRDGKRTDTQYF; j_gene: TRBJ2-3; v_gene: TRBV30; abundance: -; d_gene: -; len: 14
CDR3nt: TGTGCCAGCAGTTCCGACAGGGGTGGCTACGAGCAGTACTTC; CDR3aa: CASSSDRGGYEQYF; j_gene: TRBJ2-7; v_gene: TRBV6-5; abundance: -; d_gene: TRBD1; len: 14
CDR3nt: TGTGCCAGCACCCCCCCGGGATTCCGATTAAGGGAGCAGTTCTTC; CDR3aa: CASTPPGFRLREQFF; j_gene: TRBJ2-1; v_gene: TRBV6-1; abundance: -; d_gene: -; len: 15
CDR3nt: TGTGCCAGCAGTAGACAGGGGGTAGGGAATCAGCCCCAGCATTTT; CDR3aa: CASSRQGVGNQPQHF; j_gene: TRBJ1-5; v_gene: TRBV2; abundance: once; d_gene: TRBD1; len: 15
CDR3nt: TGCGCCAGCAGCCAAGATCGGACAGGCGGTTGGGATGAGCAGTTCTTC; CDR3aa: CASSQDRTGGWDEQFF; j_gene: TRBJ2-1; v_gene: TRBV4-1; abundance: -; d_gene: TRBD1; len: 16
CDR3nt: TGTGCCAGCACCGCGGGACAGACTAGCACAGATACGCAGTATTTT; CDR3aa: CASTAGQTSTDTQYF; j_gene: TRBJ2-3; v_gene: TRBV6-6; abundance: -; d_gene: -; len: 15
CDR3nt: TGCGCCAGCAGGACTGGGGCGGACAGCCTCAACGAGCAGTACTTC; CDR3aa: CASRTGADSLNEQYF; j_gene: TRBJ2-7; v_gene: TRBV5-1; abundance: -; d_gene: -; len: 15
CDR3nt: TGTGCCAGCAGTGACGGGAATTCGAATGAGCAGTTCTTC; CDR3aa: CASSDGNSNEQFF; j_gene: TRBJ2-1; v_gene: TRBV6-4; abundance: -; d_gene: -; len: 13
CDR3nt: TGTGCCAGCAGTTTTGTGGCCGGCAATCAGCCCCAGCATTTT; CDR3aa: CASSFVAGNQPQHF; j_gene: TRBJ1-5; v_gene: TRBV28; abundance: -; d_gene: -; len: 14
CDR3nt: TGCGCCAGCACCGGTTACCAAGAGACCCAGTACTTC; CDR3aa: CASTGYQETQYF; j_gene: TRBJ2-5; v_gene: TRBV4-1; abundance: -; d_gene: -; len: 12
CDR3nt: TGTGCCAGCAGTTACTCGCGTGGGACTGAAGCTTTCTTT; CDR3aa: CASSYSRGTEAFF; j_gene: TRBJ1-1; v_gene: TRBV6-5; abundance: -; d_gene: -; len: 13
CDR3nt: TGCAGTACAGGGGTAGAGACCCAGTACTTC; CDR3aa: CSTGVETQYF; j_gene: TRBJ2-5; v_gene: TRBV20-1; abundance: -; d_gene: TRBD1; len: 10
CDR3nt: TGCGCCAGCAGCCAAGTGAGTGGGAGCGGCACCGGGGAGCTGTTTTTT; CDR3aa: CASSQVSGSGTGELFF; j_gene: TRBJ2-2; v_gene: TRBV4-1; abundance: few; d_gene: -; len: 16
CDR3nt: TGCGCCAGCAGCCCGCCAAGCGGGGGCTCCTACAATGAGCAGTTCTTC; CDR3aa: CASSPPSGGSYNEQFF; j_gene: TRBJ2-1; v_gene: TRBV5-1; abundance: -; d_gene: TRBD2; len: 16